The sequence of this T cell receptor (beta chain) was determined in a study of blood T cell repertoires in COVID-19. Study-wide background: Sites in the United States, Italy and Spain provided acute and convalescent COVID-19 samples. The analysed material was cDNA or gDNA that came from T cells, B-cell-depleted T cells, or PBMCs.

Per the study methods: For nucleated cells, counts were estimated from reference gene primer amplification. The assay was immunoSEQ multiplex PCR, and TCRdb's table has in-frame clones only and misses some. V, J and clone size reflect that table, while D and trimming were determined from the DNA. The sample carries roughly 310,000 clones, roughly 90% recorded once. V gave up 3 bases and J gave up 3 bases, with 5 bases separating them. Germline CDR1 and CDR2: LNHDA and SQIVND (reference sequence). There are 12 residues in the CDR3. The chain recombines TRBV19 with TRBJ2-5; D uncertain. The specimen sequenced was peripheral blood. The sequence was collected from a woman in her 30s with COVID-19, enrolled during active disease. CDR3 region: CASSIAKETQYF. As DNA, the CDR3 is TGTGCCAGTAGTATTGCGAAAGAGACCCAGTACTTC.